This record covers a single T cell receptor beta chain. The data stem from a study of blood T cell repertoires in COVID-19. V shed 4 bases and J shed 7 bases, with 18 bases lying between them. Per the germline V gene, CDR1 is SGHDT and CDR2 is YYEEEE. The CDR3 has 15 amino acids. Produced via immunoSEQ multiplex PCR; TCRdb's table is partial and in-frame only. The sample has about 55,000 clones; around 86% are singletons. V is TRBV5-6 and J is TRBJ1-5; D call uncertain. Input material: peripheral blood. This sequence was found in a woman between 55 and 75 years old with acute or convalescent COVID-19. CDR3 loop: CASSRGSLRRQPQHF. The DNA of the CDR3 is TGTGCCAGCAGCCGCGGGAGCCTGAGGAGGCAGCCCCAGCATTTT.